This T cell receptor (beta chain) was sequenced in a study of cytomegalovirus exposure and HLA in healthy donors. Turning to the study itself: The same platform was used for the 110 or so validation repertoires as for the 650 to 700 first-cohort repertoires, as reported in a later analysis.

Method: immunoSEQ multiplex PCR; TCRdb's copy keeps in-frame clones and lacks some. The sample includes nearly 200,000 clones, around 84% of them seen just once. This clone showed up just once. Germline lookup yields CDR1 MDHEN and CDR2 SYDVKM. V lost 7 bases, J lost 9 bases, and 11 bases lay in between. CDR3 size: 11 residues. The chain links TRBV28 to TRBJ2-3; D is perhaps TRBD2 (6 bases). The sequence derives from a woman aged 25 to 45 in good health and CMV-seropositive. The sample taken for sequencing was PBMCs. The CDR3 sequence is CASTGRGTQYF. The CDR3 nucleotides read TGTGCCAGCACCGGGAGAGGGACGCAGTATTTT.